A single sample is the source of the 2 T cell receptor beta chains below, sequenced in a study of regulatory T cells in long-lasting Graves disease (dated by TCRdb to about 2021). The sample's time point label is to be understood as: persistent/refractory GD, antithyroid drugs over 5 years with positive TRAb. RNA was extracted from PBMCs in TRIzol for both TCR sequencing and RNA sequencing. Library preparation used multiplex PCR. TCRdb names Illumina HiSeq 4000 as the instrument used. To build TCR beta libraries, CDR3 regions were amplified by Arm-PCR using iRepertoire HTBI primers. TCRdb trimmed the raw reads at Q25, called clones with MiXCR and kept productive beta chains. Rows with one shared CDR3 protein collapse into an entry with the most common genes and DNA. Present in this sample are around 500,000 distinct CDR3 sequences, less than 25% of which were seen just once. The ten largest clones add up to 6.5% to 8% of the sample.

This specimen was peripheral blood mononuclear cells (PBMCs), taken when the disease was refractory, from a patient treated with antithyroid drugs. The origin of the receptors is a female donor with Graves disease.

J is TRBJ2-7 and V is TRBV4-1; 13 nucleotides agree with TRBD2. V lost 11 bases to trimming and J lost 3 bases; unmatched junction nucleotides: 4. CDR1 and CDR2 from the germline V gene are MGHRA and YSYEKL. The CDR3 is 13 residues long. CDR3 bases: TGCGCCTTCCGGACTAGCGGGAGCTACGAGCAGTACTTC. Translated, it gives CAFRTSGSYEQYF.

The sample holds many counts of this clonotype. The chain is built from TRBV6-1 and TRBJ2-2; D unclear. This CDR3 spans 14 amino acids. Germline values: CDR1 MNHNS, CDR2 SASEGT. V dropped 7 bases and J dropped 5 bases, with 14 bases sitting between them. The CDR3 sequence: CASIPIQETGELFF. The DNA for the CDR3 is TGTGCCAGCATCCCCATTCAAGAGACCGGGGAGCTGTTTTTT.